The rows below give T cell receptor beta chains drawn from one sample of a study of response to subunit inactivated influenza vaccine. TCRdb redid the calling of the RT-PCR reads with MiXCR, one entry per CDR3 protein. Among roughly 780,000 distinct CDR3 sequences listed, about 18% were seen once. The material was PBMCs from blood, obtained 4 to 6 days after vaccination. The receptors were gathered from a man aged 45 to 65 who received an inactivated influenza vaccine. Each CDR3 is given without its conserved first and last residue. Each record gives: CDR3 protein, V gene, clone size, J gene. A row's size may be missing; if present it is once, few, many or a size class.

cdr3_aa: ATSPGRASYNEQF
v_call: TRBV15
clone_size: many
j_call: TRBJ2-1

cdr3_aa: ASSPQGLGNEQF
v_call: TRBV5-1
clone_size: few
j_call: TRBJ2-1

cdr3_aa: ASSPTGSNNEQF
v_call: TRBV7-3
clone_size: few
j_call: TRBJ2-1

cdr3_aa: ASSWGSRGNEQF
v_call: TRBV12-3/TRBV12-4
clone_size: few
j_call: TRBJ2-1

cdr3_aa: ASSSLGGGGYNEQF
v_call: TRBV11-1
clone_size: few
j_call: TRBJ2-1

cdr3_aa: ASSLGLAAGGGRNEQF
v_call: TRBV11-1
clone_size: NA
j_call: TRBJ2-1

cdr3_aa: SAGTGLMNTEAF
v_call: TRBV20-1
clone_size: many
j_call: TRBJ1-1

cdr3_aa: ASSAEASSSYEQY
v_call: TRBV2
clone_size: NA
j_call: TRBJ2-7

cdr3_aa: ASSDHRGNYGYT
v_call: TRBV2
clone_size: NA
j_call: TRBJ1-2

cdr3_aa: ASSPSVGTGDNEQF
v_call: TRBV4-1
clone_size: NA
j_call: TRBJ2-1

cdr3_aa: ASSSTIKAGRENEQF
v_call: TRBV13
clone_size: NA
j_call: TRBJ2-1

cdr3_aa: AIRQDPGDSYEQY
v_call: TRBV10-3
clone_size: few
j_call: TRBJ2-7

cdr3_aa: SARDPASGRYEQY
v_call: TRBV20-1
clone_size: NA
j_call: TRBJ2-7

cdr3_aa: ATSDSGVGGGQGQETQY
v_call: TRBV24-1
clone_size: few
j_call: TRBJ2-5

cdr3_aa: ASSLGHNSGRGTYEQY
v_call: TRBV13
clone_size: NA
j_call: TRBJ2-7

cdr3_aa: ASSLGGMNTIY
v_call: TRBV7-2
clone_size: NA
j_call: TRBJ1-3

cdr3_aa: AISDGGLRK
v_call: TRBV10-3
clone_size: few
j_call: TRBJ1-4

cdr3_aa: ASSQKDKGGTDTQY
v_call: TRBV7-9
clone_size: few
j_call: TRBJ2-3

cdr3_aa: ASSQDWGRGYEQY
v_call: TRBV4-1
clone_size: few
j_call: TRBJ2-7

cdr3_aa: ASSYIHREDAF
v_call: TRBV5-1
clone_size: NA
j_call: TRBJ1-1

cdr3_aa: ASSAPGRYNEQF
v_call: TRBV11-3
clone_size: NA
j_call: TRBJ2-1

cdr3_aa: ASRSAWQGGTYEQY
v_call: TRBV6-1
clone_size: few
j_call: TRBJ2-7

cdr3_aa: ASSYSITAEAF
v_call: TRBV6-6
clone_size: few
j_call: TRBJ1-1

cdr3_aa: ASSYSGGKRETQY
v_call: TRBV5-6
clone_size: NA
j_call: TRBJ2-5

cdr3_aa: SALRDRWNEQF
v_call: TRBV20-1
clone_size: NA
j_call: TRBJ2-1

cdr3_aa: ATRGRTSSGANVLT
v_call: TRBV24-1
clone_size: NA
j_call: TRBJ2-6

cdr3_aa: ASSLSVITGELF
v_call: TRBV5-5
clone_size: few
j_call: TRBJ2-2

cdr3_aa: SASTTGGNTDTQY
v_call: TRBV20-1
clone_size: many
j_call: TRBJ2-3

cdr3_aa: ASSERTVTDYGYT
v_call: TRBV3-1
clone_size: NA
j_call: TRBJ1-2

cdr3_aa: ASSALGGGLSYNEQF
v_call: TRBV9
clone_size: NA
j_call: TRBJ2-1

cdr3_aa: ASGAVGGPGEKLF
v_call: TRBV7-2
clone_size: NA
j_call: TRBJ1-4

cdr3_aa: ASSPTLAGGMADEQF
v_call: TRBV7-9
clone_size: NA
j_call: TRBJ2-1

cdr3_aa: ASSLAAGTEAF
v_call: TRBV27
clone_size: few
j_call: TRBJ1-1

cdr3_aa: ASSARGQTNYGYT
v_call: TRBV2
clone_size: few
j_call: TRBJ1-2

cdr3_aa: SGMDIRNYGYT
v_call: TRBV29-1
clone_size: NA
j_call: TRBJ1-2

cdr3_aa: ASSFSGNDQPQH
v_call: TRBV7-9
clone_size: few
j_call: TRBJ1-5

cdr3_aa: ASSLGDEKLF
v_call: TRBV12-3/TRBV12-4
clone_size: once
j_call: TRBJ1-4

cdr3_aa: ASSQIQGGNEKLF
v_call: TRBV4-3
clone_size: many
j_call: TRBJ1-4

cdr3_aa: ASSLSSLTGLARYNEQF
v_call: TRBV28
clone_size: NA
j_call: TRBJ2-1

cdr3_aa: ASSLFIWGENTEAF
v_call: TRBV11-2
clone_size: NA
j_call: TRBJ1-1

cdr3_aa: ASSDRDRGTGELF
v_call: TRBV5-6
clone_size: NA
j_call: TRBJ2-2

cdr3_aa: ASSLVWQEYEQY
v_call: TRBV7-2
clone_size: once
j_call: TRBJ2-7

cdr3_aa: ASSLEVQTGELF
v_call: TRBV12-3/TRBV12-4
clone_size: few
j_call: TRBJ2-2

cdr3_aa: ASSLSSLSGSYNEQF
v_call: TRBV28
clone_size: NA
j_call: TRBJ2-1

cdr3_aa: ASKGTSGSGETQY
v_call: TRBV5-1
clone_size: NA
j_call: TRBJ2-5

cdr3_aa: ASRSSGGNTGELF
v_call: TRBV6-1
clone_size: few
j_call: TRBJ2-2

cdr3_aa: ASRVAGVGNQPQH
v_call: TRBV6-2/TRBV6-3
clone_size: NA
j_call: TRBJ1-5

cdr3_aa: ASSGQAGDTQY
v_call: TRBV9
clone_size: NA
j_call: TRBJ2-3

cdr3_aa: ASSQGAGSPREQY
v_call: TRBV4-2
clone_size: few
j_call: TRBJ2-7

cdr3_aa: ASSRGETKISY
v_call: TRBV6-2/TRBV6-3
clone_size: few
j_call: TRBJ2-7

cdr3_aa: ATSAQAGTQETQY
v_call: TRBV24-1
clone_size: NA
j_call: TRBJ2-5

cdr3_aa: ASSQDYAGYNEQF
v_call: TRBV4-1
clone_size: NA
j_call: TRBJ2-1

cdr3_aa: ASSLAGDRDYEQY
v_call: TRBV7-9
clone_size: NA
j_call: TRBJ2-7

cdr3_aa: SAREGRELYEQY
v_call: TRBV20-1
clone_size: NA
j_call: TRBJ2-7

cdr3_aa: ASSKSLTGRYEQY
v_call: TRBV25-1
clone_size: once
j_call: TRBJ2-7

cdr3_aa: SAKAGEKLF
v_call: TRBV20-1
clone_size: NA
j_call: TRBJ1-4

cdr3_aa: SALKLDRASSYEQY
v_call: TRBV20-1
clone_size: few
j_call: TRBJ2-7

cdr3_aa: SAILFSGAGELF
v_call: TRBV20-1
clone_size: NA
j_call: TRBJ2-2

cdr3_aa: ASSSVTSWSSTSTDTQY
v_call: TRBV11-2
clone_size: few
j_call: TRBJ2-3

cdr3_aa: ASSPSGGWNTGELF
v_call: TRBV28
clone_size: few
j_call: TRBJ2-2